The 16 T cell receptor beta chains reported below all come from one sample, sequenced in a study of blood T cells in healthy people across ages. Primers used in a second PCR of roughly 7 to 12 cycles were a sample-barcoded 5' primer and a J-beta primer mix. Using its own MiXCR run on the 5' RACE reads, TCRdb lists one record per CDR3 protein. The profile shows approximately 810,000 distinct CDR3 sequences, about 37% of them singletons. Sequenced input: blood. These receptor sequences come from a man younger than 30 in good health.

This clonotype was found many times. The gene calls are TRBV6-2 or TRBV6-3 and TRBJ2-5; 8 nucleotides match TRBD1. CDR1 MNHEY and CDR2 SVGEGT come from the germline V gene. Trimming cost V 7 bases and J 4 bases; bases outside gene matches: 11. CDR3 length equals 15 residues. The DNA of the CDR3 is TGTGCCAGCAAATTTGGCCAGGGGGCCTTAGAGACCCAGTACTTC. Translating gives CASKFGQGALETQYF.

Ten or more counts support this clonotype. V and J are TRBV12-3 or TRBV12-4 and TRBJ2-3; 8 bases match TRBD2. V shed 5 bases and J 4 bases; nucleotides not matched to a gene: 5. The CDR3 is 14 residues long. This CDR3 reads CASSQSSGADTQYF. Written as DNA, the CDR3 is TGTGCCAGCAGTCAGAGTAGCGGGGCAGATACGCAGTATTTT.

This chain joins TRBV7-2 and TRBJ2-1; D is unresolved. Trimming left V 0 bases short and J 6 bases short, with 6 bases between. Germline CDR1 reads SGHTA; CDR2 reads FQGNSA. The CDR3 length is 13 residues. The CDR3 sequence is CASSLASVNEQFF. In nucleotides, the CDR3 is TGTGCCAGCAGCTTAGCTTCGGTCAATGAGCAGTTCTTC. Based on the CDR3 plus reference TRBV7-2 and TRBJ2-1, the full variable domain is GAGVSQSPSNKVTEKGKDVELRCDPISGHTALYWYRQSLGQGLEFLIYFQGNSAPDKSGLPSDRFSAERTGGSVSTLTIQRTQQEDSAVYLCASSLASVNEQFFGPGTRLTVL.

CDR3 nucleotides: TGTGCCAGCAGCCTCGAGGCTCGCTATGGCTACACCTTC. It is translated as CASSLEARYGYTF. This chain uses TRBV7-8 with TRBJ1-2; the D is unclear. The CDR3 totals 13 residues. The V gene's germline CDR1 is SGHVS and CDR2 FQNEAQ. Trimming pared 5 bases from V and 4 bases from J, leaving 11 bases between.

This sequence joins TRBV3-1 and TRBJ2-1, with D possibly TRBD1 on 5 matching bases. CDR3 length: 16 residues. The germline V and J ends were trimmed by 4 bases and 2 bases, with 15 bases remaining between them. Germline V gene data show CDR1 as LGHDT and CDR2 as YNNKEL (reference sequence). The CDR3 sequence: CASSRRQGITYNEQFF. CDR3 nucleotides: TGTGCCAGCAGCCGACGCCAGGGAATAACCTACAATGAGCAGTTCTTC.

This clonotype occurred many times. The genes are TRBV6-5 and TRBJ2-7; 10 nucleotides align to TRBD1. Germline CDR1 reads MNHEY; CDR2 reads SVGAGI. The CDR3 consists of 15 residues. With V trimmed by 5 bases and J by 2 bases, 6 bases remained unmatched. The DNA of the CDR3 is TGTGCCAGCAGTAGCCCGGGACAGGGGCCCTACGAGCAGTACTTC. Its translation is CASSSPGQGPYEQYF.

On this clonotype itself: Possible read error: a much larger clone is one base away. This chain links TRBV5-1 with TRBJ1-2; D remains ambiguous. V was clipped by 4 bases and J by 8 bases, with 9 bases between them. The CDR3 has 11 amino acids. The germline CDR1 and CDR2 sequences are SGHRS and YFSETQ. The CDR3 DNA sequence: TGCGCCAGCAGCGACCTAGCCGGCTACACCTTC. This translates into CASSDLAGYTF.

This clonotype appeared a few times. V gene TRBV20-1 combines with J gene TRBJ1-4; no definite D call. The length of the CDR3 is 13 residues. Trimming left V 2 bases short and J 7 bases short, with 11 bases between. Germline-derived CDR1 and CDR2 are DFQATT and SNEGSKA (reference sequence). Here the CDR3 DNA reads TGCAGTGCTAGAACCGGGTACGGTGAAAAACTGTTTTTT. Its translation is CSARTGYGEKLFF.

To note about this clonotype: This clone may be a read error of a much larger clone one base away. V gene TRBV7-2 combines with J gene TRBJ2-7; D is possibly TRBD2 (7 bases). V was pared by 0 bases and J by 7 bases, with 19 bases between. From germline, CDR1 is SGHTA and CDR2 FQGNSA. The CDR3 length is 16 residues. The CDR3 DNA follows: TGTGCCAGCAGCTTAGCGGGGGCGGGGGAACACAATGAGCAGTACTTC. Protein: CASSLAGAGEHNEQYF.

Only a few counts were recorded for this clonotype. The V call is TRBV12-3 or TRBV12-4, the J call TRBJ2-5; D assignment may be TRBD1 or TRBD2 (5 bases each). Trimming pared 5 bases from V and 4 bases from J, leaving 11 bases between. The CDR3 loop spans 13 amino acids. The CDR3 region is CASSVRGPETQYF. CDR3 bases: TGTGCCAGCAGTGTCCGGGGCCCAGAGACCCAGTACTTC.

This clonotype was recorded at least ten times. CDR3 in DNA: TGTGCCAGCAGTTACTCGGGGCAGAGCTCCTACAATGAGCAGTTCTTC. It is translated as CASSYSGQSSYNEQFF. This sequence joins TRBV6-5 and TRBJ2-1, with D tentatively TRBD1 (5 bases). Germline lookup yields CDR1 MNHEY and CDR2 SVGAGI. The CDR3 totals 16 residues. V lost 0 bases and J 0 bases, leaving 9 bases between the germline ends.

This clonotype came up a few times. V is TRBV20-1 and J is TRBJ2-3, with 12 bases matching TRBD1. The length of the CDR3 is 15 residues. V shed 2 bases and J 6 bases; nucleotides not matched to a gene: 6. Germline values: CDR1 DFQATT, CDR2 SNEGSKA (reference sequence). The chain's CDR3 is CSARSGTGGVDTQYF. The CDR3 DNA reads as TGCAGTGCTAGATCGGGGACAGGGGGCGTGGATACGCAGTATTTT.

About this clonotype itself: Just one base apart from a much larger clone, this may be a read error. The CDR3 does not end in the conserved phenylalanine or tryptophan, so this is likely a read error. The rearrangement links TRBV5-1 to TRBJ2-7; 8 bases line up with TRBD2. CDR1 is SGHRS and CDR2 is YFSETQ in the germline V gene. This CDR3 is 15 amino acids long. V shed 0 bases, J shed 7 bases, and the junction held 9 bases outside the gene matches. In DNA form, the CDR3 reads TGCGCCAGCAGCTTGGGAGCGGGGGAGTACAATGAGCAGTACTAC. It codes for CASSLGAGEYNEQYY.

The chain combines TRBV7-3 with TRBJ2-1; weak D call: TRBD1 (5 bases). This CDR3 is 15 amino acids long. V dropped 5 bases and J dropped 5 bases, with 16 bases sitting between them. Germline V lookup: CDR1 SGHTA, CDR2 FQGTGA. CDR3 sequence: CASSIGADFDNEQFF. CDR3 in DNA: TGTGCCAGCAGCATAGGGGCAGACTTCGACAATGAGCAGTTCTTC.

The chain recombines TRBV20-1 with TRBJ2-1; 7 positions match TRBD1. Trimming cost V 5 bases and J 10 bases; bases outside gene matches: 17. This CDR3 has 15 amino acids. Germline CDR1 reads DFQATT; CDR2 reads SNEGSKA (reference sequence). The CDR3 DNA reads TGCAGTGCTCCAGACAGGGTAGATCATACCTACGAGCAGTTCTTC. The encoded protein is CSAPDRVDHTYEQFF.

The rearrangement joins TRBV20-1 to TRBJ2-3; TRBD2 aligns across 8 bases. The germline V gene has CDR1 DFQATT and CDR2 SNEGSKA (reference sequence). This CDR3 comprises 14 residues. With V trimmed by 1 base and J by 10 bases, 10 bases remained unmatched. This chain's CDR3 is CSARGGGRNRAQYF. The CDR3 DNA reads TGCAGTGCTAGAGGCGGGGGGCGAAACCGAGCGCAGTATTTT.